The source of this T cell receptor beta chain is a study of blood T cell repertoires in COVID-19. CDR3 length: 14 amino acids. CDR1 SGHNT and CDR2 YYREEE come from the germline V gene (reference sequence). Trimming pared 1 base from V and 7 bases from J, leaving 14 bases between. Recruitment covered roughly 22 US areas and drew participants whose ages spanned 18 to 89 years. Measured with immunoSEQ multiplex PCR; TCRdb has only the in-frame clones, and not every one. The data show 220,000 or so clones, about 90% seen once. The chain has TRBV5-4 and TRBJ2-5; D may be TRBD2 (6 bases). The source of this sequence is a man aged 25-45 years who had been exposed to COVID-19. Specimen: PBMCs or T cells enriched from blood (not recorded which). The CDR3 protein is CASSLRGAHGTQYF. The CDR3, as DNA: TGTGCCAGCAGCTTGCGCGGGGCCCACGGGACCCAGTACTTC.